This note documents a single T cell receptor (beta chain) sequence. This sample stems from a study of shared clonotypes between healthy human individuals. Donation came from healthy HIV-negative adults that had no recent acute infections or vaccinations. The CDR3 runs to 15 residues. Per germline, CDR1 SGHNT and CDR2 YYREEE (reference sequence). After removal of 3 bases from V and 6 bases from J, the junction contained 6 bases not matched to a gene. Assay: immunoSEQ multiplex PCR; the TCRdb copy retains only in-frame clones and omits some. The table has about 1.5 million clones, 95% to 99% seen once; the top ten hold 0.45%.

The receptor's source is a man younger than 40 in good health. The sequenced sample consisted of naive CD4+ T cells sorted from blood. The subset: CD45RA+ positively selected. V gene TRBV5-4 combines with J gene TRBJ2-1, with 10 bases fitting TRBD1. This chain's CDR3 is CASSSGTGAFNEQFF. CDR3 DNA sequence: TGTGCCAGCAGCTCCGGGACAGGGGCTTTCAATGAGCAGTTCTTC.